The clone carrying this TCR beta chain was detected many times. Its cognate antigen is unknown. It was by 5'RACE with 10-nucleotide random UMIs that the cDNA was made. In TCRdb, the 5' RACE reads were re-called with MiXCR into one record per CDR3 protein. The table shows roughly 46,000 distinct CDR3 sequences, with 1.5% to 2% occurring only once. Germline CDR1 reads SGHRS; CDR2 reads YFSETQ. The V and J ends lost 5 bases and 3 bases, in that order; junction bases with no gene match: 6. This CDR3 region has 14 residues. This entry is derived from a study of neurological immune-mediated disorders. Study details: Of the multiple sclerosis patients, approximately 35 in total, some 30 were relapsing-remitting and 3 were secondary progressive. Whole-study results and caveats: HTLV-1-associated myelopathy led in TCR clonal expansion, while multiple sclerosis ranked lowest, below healthy controls.

This sequence originates from a woman aged 40 to 49 with multiple sclerosis. This chain links TRBV5-1 with TRBJ2-7; TRBD1 matches at 9 bases. Sequencing input: PBMCs. This CDR3 reads CASSPGQGVYEQYF. DNA for the CDR3: TGCGCCAGCAGTCCGGGACAGGGCGTCTACGAGCAGTACTTC.